The entry below gives a single TCR beta chain sequence along with its context. Its target is not known. The data were taken from a study of cytomegalovirus exposure and HLA in healthy donors. Overall study findings and caveats: Most TCR sequences showed up rarely, but some public TCRs showed up in many donors. It was confirmed in vitro that a few of the CMV-associated chains were specific for CMV antigens. The tendency of first-cohort TCR clusters to co-occur in the 120 or so validation repertoires was identified by a subsequent analysis.

The assay was immunoSEQ multiplex PCR, and TCRdb's table has in-frame clones only and misses some. The table records tens of thousands of clones, under 95% of them present only once. Germline lookup yields CDR1 MNHEY and CDR2 SMNVEV (reference sequence). This CDR3 contains 13 residues. Trimming removed 6 bases from V and 2 bases from J, with 11 bases in between. The sequencing sample was made of PBMCs. V and J are TRBV27 and TRBJ2-7, with no clear D. The receptor was derived from a woman in her late teens or twenties in good health and CMV-seronegative. The CDR3 loop is CASSRGPAYEQYF. The CDR3 coding sequence is TGTGCCAGCAGCCGTGGGCCGGCCTACGAGCAGTACTTC.